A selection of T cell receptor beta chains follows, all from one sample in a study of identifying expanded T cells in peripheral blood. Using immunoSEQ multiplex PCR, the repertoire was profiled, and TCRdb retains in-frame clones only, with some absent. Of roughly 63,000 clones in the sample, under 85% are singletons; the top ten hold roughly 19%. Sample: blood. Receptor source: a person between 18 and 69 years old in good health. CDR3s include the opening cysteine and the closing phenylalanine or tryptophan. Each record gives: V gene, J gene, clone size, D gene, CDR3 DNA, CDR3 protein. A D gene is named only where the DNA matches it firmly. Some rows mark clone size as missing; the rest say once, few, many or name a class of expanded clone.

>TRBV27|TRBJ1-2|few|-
TGTGCCAGCAGTTTTAACAGGCTGGGCGGCTACACCTTC
CASSFNRLGGYTF
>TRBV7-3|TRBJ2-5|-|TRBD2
TGTGCCAGCAGCCTCACTCCTAGCGGGGGATTCTCTGAGACCCAGTACTTC
CASSLTPSGGFSETQYF
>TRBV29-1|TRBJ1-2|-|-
TGCAGCGTTGAAGATCGCGGCCGGGGCTATGGCTACACCTTC
CSVEDRGRGYGYTF
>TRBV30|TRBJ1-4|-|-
TGTGCCTGGGCGGGGGGCGCGGCGGAAAAACTGTTTTTT
CAWAGGAAEKLFF
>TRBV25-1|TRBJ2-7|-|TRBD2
TGTGCCAGTAGAGCGGGGAGGCCCCCCCACGAGCAGTACTTC
CASRAGRPPHEQYF
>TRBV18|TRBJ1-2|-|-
TGTGCCAGCTCACCACCGGAGGTGGGAGGTGGCTACACCTTC
CASSPPEVGGGYTF
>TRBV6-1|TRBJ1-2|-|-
TGTGCCAGCAGTGATGGGTTAAACAGGGAGGCCTATGGCTACACCTTC
CASSDGLNREAYGYTF
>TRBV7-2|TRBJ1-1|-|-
TGTGCCAGCAGCTCTGGTGGGGGAATCAACACTGAAGCTTTCTTT
CASSSGGGINTEAFF
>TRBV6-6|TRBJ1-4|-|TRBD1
TGTGCCAGCAGACGACAGGGGGCGTCGGCTAATGAAAAACTGTTTTTT
CASRRQGASANEKLFF
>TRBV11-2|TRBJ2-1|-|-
TGTGCCAGCAGCTTAGACGCAGGGGCTCGGGAGCAGTTCTTC
CASSLDAGAREQFF
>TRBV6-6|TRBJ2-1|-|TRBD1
TGTGCCAGCAGTTACCCGGGACAGGGGGCAATCTATGAGCAGTTCTTC
CASSYPGQGAIYEQFF
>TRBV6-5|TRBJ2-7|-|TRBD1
TGTGCCAGCAGTCCGCTGGACAGGGGCCCCTACGAGCAGTACTTC
CASSPLDRGPYEQYF
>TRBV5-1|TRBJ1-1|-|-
TGCGCCAGCAGCCGACTCGTTCAAGCTGAAGCTTTCTTT
CASSRLVQAEAFF
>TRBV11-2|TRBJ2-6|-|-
TGTGCCAGCAGCCGTGGGGGAACTGGGGCCAACGTCCTGACTTTC
CASSRGGTGANVLTF
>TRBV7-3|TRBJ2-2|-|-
TGTGCCAGCAGCTTAACGCCGAACACCGGGGAGCTGTTTTTT
CASSLTPNTGELFF
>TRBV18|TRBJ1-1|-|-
TGTGCCGCGAGGGAGGGCTATGAAGCTTTCTTT
CAAREGYEAFF
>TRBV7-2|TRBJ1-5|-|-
TGTGCCAGCAGGTTCGACGGCGCGGGCAATCAGCCCCAGCATTTT
CASRFDGAGNQPQHF
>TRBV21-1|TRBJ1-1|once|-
TGTGCCAGCAGCCCTGGATGGGCTGAAGCTTTCTTT
CASSPGWAEAFF
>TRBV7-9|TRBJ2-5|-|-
TGTGCCAGCAGCGCCCAGGCAGGCGGGGAGACCCAGTACTTC
CASSAQAGGETQYF
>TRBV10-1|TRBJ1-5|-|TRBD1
TGCGCCAGCCTTAGACAGGGGTGGGGGGCATGCAATCAGCCCCAGCATTTT
CASLRQGWGACNQPQHF
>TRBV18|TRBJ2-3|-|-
TGTGCCAGCTCACCCCCTGAGCAGGGGACAGATACGCAGTATTTT
CASSPPEQGTDTQYF
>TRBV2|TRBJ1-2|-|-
TGTGCCAGCAGTGATAATGCCTATGGCTACACCTTC
CASSDNAYGYTF
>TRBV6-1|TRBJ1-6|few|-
TGTGCCAGCAGTGAAGTTGCCGGTAATTCACCCCTCCACTTT
CASSEVAGNSPLHF